The 18 T cell receptor beta chains reported below all come from one sample, sequenced in a study of cytomegalovirus exposure and HLA in healthy donors. This table comes from immunoSEQ multiplex PCR, and its TCRdb copy is limited to in-frame clones, with some not included. The table lists around 70,000 clones, 90% to 95% of them singletons, with around 3% in the top ten. Sequenced sample: PBMCs. These receptors were taken from a man in his late teens or twenties in good health and CMV-seronegative.

This chain uses TRBV5-8 with TRBJ1-1, with 8 bases fitting TRBD1. The CDR3 runs to 15 residues. Germline values: CDR1 SGHTS, CDR2 YDEGEE. V gave up 4 bases and J gave up 0 bases; unmatched junction bases: 5. Here the CDR3 reads CASSRGQGVNTEAFF. The CDR3 region has the DNA TGTGCCAGCAGCAGAGGACAGGGTGTGAACACTGAAGCTTTCTTT.

The rearrangement uses TRBV5-4 and TRBJ2-2, with TRBD1 identical over 9 bases. Germline assignment: CDR1 SGHNT and CDR2 YYREEE (reference sequence). The CDR3 covers 17 residues. Losses at the gene ends were 4 bases for V and 3 bases for J; bases not matched to a gene: 10. The CDR3 spells CASSPVLGQGYTGELFF. The DNA of the CDR3 is TGTGCCAGCAGCCCGGTTTTGGGACAGGGATACACCGGGGAGCTGTTTTTT.

The genes are TRBV9 and TRBJ2-2; D perhaps matches TRBD1 (6 bases). V lost 3 bases to trimming and J lost 8 bases, with 11 bases between them. Germline V gene lookup returns CDR1 SGDLS and CDR2 YYNGEE. CDR3 length: 13 residues. Here the CDR3 reads CASSGQGWGELFF. CDR3 coding DNA: TGTGCCAGCAGCGGCCAGGGGTGGGGGGAGCTGTTTTTT.

This sequence joins TRBV15 and TRBJ1-2; tentative D call: TRBD1 (6 bases). The CDR3 is 14 residues long. Trimming removed 2 bases at V and 0 bases at J, with 7 bases between. Germline V gives CDR1 LNHNV, CDR2 YYDKDF (reference sequence). The CDR3 DNA reads as TGTGCCACCAGCAGACGGACAGCTAACTATGGCTACACCTTC. The encoded protein is CATSRRTANYGYTF.

The chain links TRBV9 to TRBJ1-2; 10 nucleotides match TRBD1. This CDR3 contains 17 residues. Germline CDR1 reads SGDLS; CDR2 reads YYNGEE. Germline trimming cut 0 bases from V and 5 bases from J; bases unmatched to any gene: 10. CDR3 region: CASSVVPRGTGDYGYTF. The CDR3 coding sequence is TGTGCCAGCAGCGTAGTCCCTAGGGGGACAGGGGATTATGGCTACACCTTC.

The CDR3 coding sequence is TGTGCCAGCATTGGGGTTGGCGGGGGATATGGCTACACCTTC. This sequence encodes CASIGVGGGYGYTF. This chain links TRBV25-1 with TRBJ1-2, with D perhaps TRBD1 (5 bases). Looked up from germline, CDR1 is MGHDK and CDR2 is SYGVNS. V was clipped by 7 bases and J by 5 bases, with 17 bases between them. The length of the CDR3 is 14 residues.

In this sample, this clone turned up a few times. This chain joins TRBV4-2 and TRBJ1-4; D not certain. V was cut by 0 bases and J by 7 bases, with 18 bases left in between. The CDR3 is made up of 17 amino acids. The germline CDR1 and CDR2 sequences are LGHNA and YNFKEQ. This CDR3 reads CASSQEGRRTRGEKLFF. Here the CDR3 DNA reads TGTGCCAGCAGCCAAGAAGGCCGACGAACCCGCGGTGAAAAACTGTTTTTT.

This clone was counted once. The CDR3 DNA reads as TGTGCCAGCTCACGAGGACAAGCGACCGGGGAGCTGTTTTTT. It is translated as CASSRGQATGELFF. The chain employs TRBV18 and TRBJ2-2; possibly TRBD1 for D (5 bases). The germline gives CDR1 KGHSH, CDR2 LQKENI. The CDR3 is made up of 14 amino acids. V was shortened by 4 bases and J by 5 bases, with 11 bases between the two germline ends.

The J gene is TRBJ2-1, the V gene TRBV10-1; unclear D gene. Trimming stripped 0 bases from V and 6 bases from J, with 9 bases between. CDR1 and CDR2 (germline): WNHNN, SYGVQD (reference sequence). CDR3 length equals 14 residues. The CDR3 sequence is CASSESGALNEQFF. The CDR3 bases are TGCGCCAGCAGTGAGTCAGGAGCCCTCAATGAGCAGTTCTTC.

The CDR3 here is CASSQDGTSGSTDTQYF. The CDR3 DNA reads as TGCGCCAGCAGCCAAGATGGGACTAGCGGGAGCACAGATACGCAGTATTTT. The V call is TRBV4-1, the J call TRBJ2-3, with 12 nucleotides matching TRBD2. The germline gives CDR1 MGHRA, CDR2 YSYEKL. J was trimmed by 0 bases and V by 0 bases; bases with no gene match: 1. The CDR3 is 17 amino acids.

The chain combines TRBV7-8 with TRBJ2-7, with 10 positions matching TRBD2. Germline-derived CDR1 and CDR2 are SGHVS and FQNEAQ. V lost 5 bases, J lost 4 bases, and 5 bases stayed unmatched. CDR3 size: 14 residues. CDR3 sequence: CASSVIAGGYEQYF. CDR3 DNA sequence: TGTGCCAGCAGCGTCATAGCGGGGGGTTACGAGCAGTACTTC.

Concerning this clone: A junction boundary mismatches the germline segment, possibly from a read error. The rearrangement links TRBV7-8 to TRBJ1-4, with D maybe TRBD1 (6 bases). Germline V gene sequence: CDR1 SGHVS, CDR2 FQNEAQ. This CDR3 region has 14 residues. CDR3 DNA: TGTGCCAGCAGCTTAAGGGGGACTAAGGAAAAACTGTTTTTT. Its translation: CASSLRGTKEKLFF.

This clone was observed a single time. V and J are TRBV6-6 and TRBJ1-2; no definite D call. Per the germline V gene, CDR1 is MNHNY and CDR2 is SVGAGI (reference sequence). This CDR3 comprises 13 residues. V shed 11 bases and J shed 2 bases, with 15 bases lying between them. The CDR3 sequence is CASRRRGNYGYTF. The CDR3 DNA is TGTGCCTCACGGCGGCGAGGGAACTATGGCTACACCTTC.

The J gene is TRBJ2-5, the V gene TRBV29-1; TRBD1 is a possible D gene (6 bases). CDR3 length equals 13 residues. CDR1 is SQVTM and CDR2 is ANQGSEA in the germline V gene. V was pared by 6 bases and J by 5 bases, with 16 bases between. The CDR3 spells CSVAGVDGETQYF. CDR3 DNA: TGCAGCGTCGCAGGGGTTGATGGGGAGACCCAGTACTTC.

The V gene is TRBV4-1, the J gene TRBJ1-5, with unresolved D. The CDR3 is 13 residues long. Trimming cost V 4 bases and J 5 bases, with 9 bases left between them. The germline V gene encodes CDR1 MGHRA and CDR2 YSYEKL. CDR3 in amino acids: CASSLLGHQPQHF. CDR3 DNA sequence: TGCGCCAGCAGCCTCCTGGGCCATCAGCCCCAGCATTTT.

V and J are TRBV7-3 and TRBJ2-7, with 7 positions matching TRBD1. The V gene end was trimmed by 0 bases and the J gene end by 3 bases; junction bases not matched to a gene: 5. This CDR3 comprises 15 residues. Germline lookup yields CDR1 SGHTA and CDR2 FQGTGA. Here the CDR3 reads CASSLTGTVDYEQYF. CDR3 DNA: TGTGCCAGCAGCTTAACAGGGACAGTAGACTACGAGCAGTACTTC.

The chain has TRBV5-1 and TRBJ2-3; TRBD1 might be the D (6 bases). Deletions cut 1 base from V and 2 bases from J, with 14 bases between. CDR1 and CDR2 (germline): SGHRS, YFSETQ. The CDR3 is made up of 16 amino acids. CDR3 sequence: CASSLLSGGVTDTQYF. CDR3 bases: TGCGCCAGCAGCTTGCTGTCTGGGGGCGTCACAGATACGCAGTATTTT.

The chain links TRBV27 to TRBJ1-1; weak D call: TRBD1 (5 bases). V gave up 5 bases and J gave up 1 base, with 8 bases separating them. CDR3 length equals 13 residues. Germline values: CDR1 MNHEY, CDR2 SMNVEV (reference sequence). The CDR3 DNA follows: TGTGCCAGCAGTCTCGGGGGGAACACTGAAGCTTTCTTT. This gives the protein CASSLGGNTEAFF.